This T cell receptor beta chain was retrieved from a study of T cells expressing NK-cell markers. Study-level background: It was from sorted CD3+CD56+NKG2C+, CD3+CD56+NKG2C- and CD3+CD56-NKG2C+ T cells that TCR beta repertoires came. The authors sequenced eight donors, of whom seven were HCMV-seropositive and one was seronegative.

On this clonotype: Its antigen is still unknown.

Each CDR3 protein gets one entry in TCRdb, which reprocessed the 5' RACE reads and gives no DNA. Across roughly 170,000 distinct CDR3 sequences, the top ten clones capture around 20% of the sample. Study findings and constraints: The contribution of dominant NKG2C+ clonotypes to CD8+ T cells in about six donors was roughly 1.0-7.0%.

CDR1 and CDR2 from the germline V gene are SGHRS and YFSETQ. This CDR3 is built from 14 residues. The source of this sequence is a woman aged 18-70 years in good health. The sample taken for sequencing was blood T cells: a sorted CD56 or NKG2C T cell subset, CD4+ or CD8+ T cells, or bulk PBMC T cells (not recorded which). V and J are TRBV5-1 and TRBJ2-1; TCRdb gives TRBD2 as the D gene, but with no DNA this cannot be confirmed. The CDR3: CASSELADINEQFF.